These 2 T cell receptor beta chains originate from one sample sequenced in a study of cytomegalovirus exposure and HLA in healthy donors listed by TCRdb under 2017. Receptor libraries were prepared by the immunoSEQ multiplex PCR assay. A mixture of 60 forward primers for TCR Vbeta segments and 13 reverse primers for TCR Jbeta segments was used in the multiplex PCR. Entries here come from immuneACCESS through TCRdb and include only in-frame sequences with V and J called. Some clones fail to appear in such tables; in the studies checked, an unresolved V gene covers under half of the shortfall, and the cause of the remainder is unknown. Present in this sample are more than 60,000 clones, approximately 80% of which were seen just once. The ten largest clones add up to roughly 3% of the sample. Sample: PBMCs. The receptors derive from a woman aged 25 to 39 in good health and CMV-seronegative.

The chain carries TRBV2 and TRBJ1-1; 8 bases map to TRBD1. Losses at the gene ends were 6 bases for V and 1 base for J; bases not matched to a gene: 1. Germline V gene sequence: CDR1 SNHLY, CDR2 FYNNEI. The CDR3 runs to 13 residues. CDR3 in DNA: TGTGCCAGCAGCGGACAGGGGAACACTGAAGCTTTCTTT. Its protein is CASSGQGNTEAFF.

The chain recombines TRBV7-2 with TRBJ1-2, with 7 bases that match TRBD1. CDR1 and CDR2 (germline): SGHTA, FQGNSA. This CDR3 region has 13 residues. The V gene end was trimmed by 2 bases and the J gene end by 13 bases; junction bases not matched to a gene: 10. The CDR3, as DNA: TGTGCCAGCAGCTTAAGGACAGGAGATGCTTGCACCTTC. This sequence encodes CASSLRTGDACTF.